Shown below are 24 T cell receptor beta chains from a single sample sequenced in a study of T cells after yellow fever vaccination (dated by TCRdb to between 2019 and 2020). The treatment or condition tag for this specimen amounts to: live attenuated yellow fever vaccine strain. Library prep was done by 5' RACE. TCRdb records Illumina NovaSeq 6000 as the sequencer. TCRdb reworked the public reads: Q25 trimming with fastp, MiXCR clone assembly, productive beta chains retained. Each CDR3 protein gets just one entry, which takes the most common genes and DNA from the rows behind it. In this sample the table shows roughly 340,000 distinct CDR3 sequences, approximately 4% of which occur a single time. In total, the top ten clones hold 24% of the sample. The sample in question was PBMCs, obtained 5 days after the yellow fever booster vaccination. The receptors originated from a young man who received the YFV17D yellow fever vaccine.

This clonotype was seen a few times. The V call is TRBV5-4, the J call TRBJ2-3, with TRBD1 identical over 8 bases. Germline V gene data show CDR1 as SGHNT and CDR2 as YYREEE (reference sequence). V lost 4 bases to trimming and J lost 4 bases; unmatched junction nucleotides: 2. The CDR3 contains 13 residues. The CDR3 nucleotides are TGTGCCAGCAGCCTGGGACAGGCAGATACGCAGTATTTT. Translation gives CASSLGQADTQYF.

This clonotype was picked up many times. J is TRBJ2-3 and V is TRBV5-1, with 8 bases that match TRBD1. The CDR3 covers 15 residues. Germline-derived CDR1 and CDR2 are SGHRS and YFSETQ. V shed 0 bases and J 2 bases; nucleotides not matched to a gene: 2. CDR3 protein: CASSLGTGNTDTQYF. The CDR3 region has the DNA TGCGCCAGCAGCTTGGGGACAGGGAACACAGATACGCAGTATTTT.

This clonotype was counted between two and nine times. The V call is TRBV7-9, the J call TRBJ2-3; D is uncertain. Trimming shortened V by 3 bases and J by 7 bases, and 11 bases separated the two germline ends. This CDR3 spans 13 amino acids. Looked up from germline, CDR1 is SEHNR and CDR2 is FQNEAQ (reference sequence). CDR3 DNA sequence: TGTGCCAGCAGCTTGTTCGGAGAGTATACGCAGTATTTT. This gives the protein CASSLFGEYTQYF.

This clonotype was seen only a few times. The chain carries TRBV12-3 or TRBV12-4 and TRBJ1-1; weak D call: TRBD1 (6 bases). Trimming removed 1 base from V and 1 base from J, with 25 bases in between. This CDR3 comprises 20 residues. CDR3 loop: CASSLVRAVREGGTNTEAFF. As DNA, the CDR3 is TGTGCCAGCAGTTTAGTGCGAGCAGTCAGGGAGGGGGGGACGAACACTGAAGCTTTCTTT.

This clonotype has at least ten counts. The chain has TRBV7-2 and TRBJ2-2, with 8 bases matching TRBD1. Unmatched junction bases numbered 6, after V lost 5 bases and J lost 4 bases. CDR3 length equals 15 residues. Germline V gives CDR1 SGHTA, CDR2 FQGNSA. In nucleotides, the CDR3 is TGTGCCAGCAGCCAGACAGGGGCGGGCACCGGGGAGCTGTTTTTT. Amino acids: CASSQTGAGTGELFF.

This clonotype was observed a handful of times. This chain connects TRBV3-1 to TRBJ1-1; weak D call: TRBD1 (6 bases). The germline V and J ends were trimmed by 2 bases and 1 base, with 11 bases remaining between them. Germline assignment: CDR1 LGHDT and CDR2 YNNKEL (reference sequence). CDR3 length equals 15 residues. Here the CDR3 DNA reads TGTGCCAGCAGCCAACTGGGGGCTGGGAACACTGAAGCTTTCTTT. Translation: CASSQLGAGNTEAFF.

This clonotype was observed at least ten times. Here the CDR3 reads CSAPPQDFSYNEQFF. CDR3 coding DNA: TGCAGTGCCCCCCCACAGGATTTCTCCTACAATGAGCAGTTCTTC. The chain joins TRBV20-1 to TRBJ2-1, with D possibly matching TRBD1 (5 bases). Germline CDR1 is DFQATT and CDR2 is SNEGSKA (reference sequence). CDR3 length: 15 amino acids. Between the trimmed V and J ends, which lost 6 bases and 0 bases, there was a span of 15 bases.

This clonotype was counted at least ten times. The chain is built from TRBV28 and TRBJ2-2; possible D gene TRBD1, 6 bases. Germline V gives CDR1 MDHEN, CDR2 SYDVKM. Trimming cost V 2 bases and J 10 bases, with 14 bases left between them. The CDR3 contains 14 residues. The CDR3 DNA reads TGTGCCAGCAGTTTAACAGGGTATCGTGAGGAGCTGTTTTTT. As protein: CASSLTGYREELFF.

The genes are TRBV2 and TRBJ1-2; no definite D call. The V end was cut by 10 bases, the J end by 2 bases, with 17 bases between. CDR1 is SNHLY, CDR2 FYNNEI, per germline. CDR3 length equals 14 residues. CDR3 in amino acids: CAISPGTKNYGYTF. The CDR3 DNA reads as TGTGCCATATCGCCGGGTACCAAGAACTATGGCTACACCTTC.

This clonotype was picked up many times. The chain employs TRBV5-1 and TRBJ2-7; unclear D gene. The CDR3 sequence is 14 residues long. Germline assignment: CDR1 SGHRS and CDR2 YFSETQ. With 0 bases removed from V and 2 bases from J, the gap between germline ends came to 9 bases. CDR3 sequence: CASSLAGGTYEQYF. The CDR3 DNA sequence: TGCGCCAGCAGCTTGGCTGGCGGAACCTACGAGCAGTACTTC.

In its sample, this clonotype was seen many times. For the CDR3, the DNA is TGTGCCAGCAGCTCATTGCCAGTGCCCACCTACGAGCAGTACTTC. Translation: CASSSLPVPTYEQYF. This chain uses TRBV7-2 with TRBJ2-7; D gene unclear. With 4 bases removed from V and 2 bases from J, the gap between germline ends came to 15 bases. Germline assignment: CDR1 SGHTA and CDR2 FQGNSA. The length of the CDR3 is 15 residues.

This rearrangement joins TRBV2 to TRBJ1-3; D remains ambiguous. This CDR3 is 12 amino acids long. V dropped 6 bases and J dropped 14 bases, with 17 bases sitting between them. CDR1 SNHLY and CDR2 FYNNEI come from the germline V gene. The CDR3 reads CASRVNGRTLYF. The CDR3 bases are TGTGCCAGCAGGGTTAACGGGCGGACGCTATATTTT. The entire variable domain, with the rest obtained from reference TRBV2 and TRBJ1-3, is as follows: EPEVTQTPSHQVTQMGQEVILRCVPISNHLYFYWYRQILGQKVEFLVSFYNNEISEKSEIFDDQFSVERPDGSNFTLKIRSTKLEDSAMYFCASRVNGRTLYFGEGSWLTVV.

This clonotype was seen at least ten times. The CDR3 DNA sequence: TGTGCCAGCAGGGCAGGGACAGGGACTAATGAAAAACTGTTTTTT. Amino acid sequence: CASRAGTGTNEKLFF. This chain uses TRBV2 with TRBJ1-4; 9 nucleotides align to TRBD1. The CDR3 is 15 amino acids. Germline-derived CDR1 and CDR2 are SNHLY and FYNNEI. The trim removed 6 bases at V and 2 bases at J, leaving 4 bases unmatched.

The rearrangement links TRBV20-1 to TRBJ1-4; D not resolved. V was trimmed by 3 bases and J by 8 bases, leaving 22 bases between them. This CDR3 contains 16 residues. CDR1 and CDR2 (germline): DFQATT, SNEGSKA (reference sequence). The DNA for the CDR3 is TGCAGTGCTAGCGCAGAGTCGACCTTGCAGCGCGAAAAACTGTTTTTT. It translates to CSASAESTLQREKLFF.

The chain couples TRBV7-2 to TRBJ2-3; 12 bases are a match to TRBD2. V was clipped by 1 base and J by 2 bases; unmatched bases: 7. The CDR3 contains 18 residues. Germline CDR1 reads SGHTA; CDR2 reads FQGNSA. DNA for the CDR3: TGTGCCAGCAGCTTAGTTTACCTAGCGGGGGGGTCCACAGATACGCAGTATTTT. This gives the protein CASSLVYLAGGSTDTQYF. The complete variable domain, with remaining parts taken from reference TRBV7-2 and TRBJ2-3, reads GAGVSQSPSNKVTEKGKDVELRCDPISGHTALYWYRQSLGQGLEFLIYFQGNSAPDKSGLPSDRFSAERTGGSVSTLTIQRTQQEDSAVYLCASSLVYLAGGSTDTQYFGPGTRLTVL.

This clonotype was observed at least ten times. This chain joins TRBV5-1 and TRBJ2-3; D unclear. The V gene's germline CDR1 is SGHRS and CDR2 YFSETQ. This CDR3 spans 14 amino acids. V gave up 0 bases and J gave up 3 bases, with 8 bases separating them. For the CDR3, the DNA is TGCGCCAGCAGCTTGGTGCCGCCGACAGATACGCAGTATTTT. Amino acids: CASSLVPPTDTQYF. Combining the CDR3 with reference TRBV5-1 and TRBJ2-3 gives the whole variable domain KAGVTQTPRYLIKTRGQQVTLSCSPISGHRSVSWYQQTPGQGLQFLFEYFSETQRNKGNFPGRFSGRQFSNSRSEMNVSTLELGDSALYLCASSLVPPTDTQYFGPGTRLTVL.

There are many counts of this clonotype. The chain has TRBV7-6 and TRBJ2-2, with D perhaps assigned TRBD1 or TRBD2 (5 bases each). This CDR3 comprises 16 residues. In germline, CDR1 is SGHVS, CDR2 FNYEAQ. V lost 2 bases, J lost 7 bases, and 17 bases lay in between. The CDR3 is CASSLQHQGAGGELFF. The CDR3, as DNA: TGTGCCAGCAGCTTACAACACCAGGGTGCGGGCGGGGAGCTGTTTTTT. Based on the CDR3 plus reference TRBV7-6 and TRBJ2-2, the full variable domain is GAGVSQSPRYKVTKRGQDVALRCDPISGHVSLYWYRQALGQGPEFLTYFNYEAQQDKSGLPNDRFSAERPEGSISTLTIQRTEQRDSAMYRCASSLQHQGAGGELFFGEGSRLTVL.

This clonotype was recorded at least ten times. CDR3 coding DNA: TGTGCCAGCAGTCCCACCTGGGACATTCGCGCCGGGGAGCTGTTTTTT. Translating gives CASSPTWDIRAGELFF. The chain combines TRBV27 with TRBJ2-2, with D possibly matching TRBD1 (6 bases). The germline V gene has CDR1 MNHEY and CDR2 SMNVEV (reference sequence). The CDR3 is 16 amino acids. V gave up 5 bases and J gave up 6 bases, with 19 bases separating them.

This clonotype has more than one count but fewer than ten. The chain joins TRBV25-1 to TRBJ1-2; D is uncertain. The CDR3 contains 14 residues. V was pared by 2 bases and J by 5 bases, with 12 bases between. Germline-derived CDR1 and CDR2 are MGHDK and SYGVNS. Here the CDR3 reads CASSEQVGSYGYTF. The CDR3 bases are TGTGCCAGCAGTGAACAAGTCGGATCTTATGGCTACACCTTC.

The chain carries TRBV4-1 and TRBJ1-2, with D unclear. Germline CDR1 is MGHRA and CDR2 is YSYEKL. CDR3 length equals 16 residues. V was shortened by 3 bases and J by 0 bases, with 14 bases between the two germline ends. CDR3 amino acids: CASSHEGLTPNYGYTF. The CDR3 region has the DNA TGCGCCAGCAGCCATGAGGGCCTTACTCCTAACTATGGCTACACCTTC.

This clonotype was counted many times. The chain employs TRBV15 and TRBJ2-3; a possible D gene is TRBD2 (5 bases). Trimming took off 6 bases at V and 4 bases at J, with 8 bases between the two ends. In germline, CDR1 is LNHNV, CDR2 YYDKDF (reference sequence). This CDR3 has 12 amino acids. As DNA, the CDR3 is TGTGCCACCAGTCGGGGAGCAGATACGCAGTATTTT. It is translated as CATSRGADTQYF.

This clonotype showed up just a few times. CDR3 amino acids: CASGRGDQPQHF. CDR3 nucleotide sequence: TGTGCCAGTGGGCGGGGCGATCAGCCCCAGCATTTT. V usage is TRBV19 and J usage is TRBJ1-5; perhaps TRBD1 as D (5 bases). V lost 8 bases and J 5 bases, leaving 10 bases between the germline ends. The CDR3 runs 12 residues. Germline CDR1 and CDR2: LNHDA and SQIVND (reference sequence).

The V call is TRBV27, the J call TRBJ2-7, with 8 bases lining up with TRBD1. V shed 5 bases, J shed 6 bases, and the junction held 9 bases outside the gene matches. From germline, CDR1 is MNHEY and CDR2 SMNVEV (reference sequence). The CDR3 loop spans 14 amino acids. The CDR3 spells CASSRRTGMAEQYV. In DNA form, the CDR3 reads TGTGCCAGCAGTCGACGGACAGGGATGGCCGAGCAGTACGTC.

Many counts were recorded for this clonotype. In nucleotides, the CDR3 is TGCAGTGCGACCGGACAGGGGGTCTGGGAGCAGTACTTC. This gives the protein CSATGQGVWEQYF. The chain joins TRBV20-1 to TRBJ2-7, with TRBD1 matching over 10 bases. Germline values: CDR1 DFQATT, CDR2 SNEGSKA (reference sequence). The CDR3 has 13 amino acids. J lost 7 bases, V lost 6 bases, and 9 bases had no gene match.